The 19 T cell receptor beta chains in this list originate from one sample, sequenced in a study of blood T cell repertoires in COVID-19. Repertoires were generated with immunoSEQ multiplex PCR, while TCRdb's copy carries only in-frame clones and drops some. Found here are approximately 450,000 clones, about 85% of them singletons; the top ten hold approximately 2%. The sequenced sample consisted of PBMCs or T cells enriched from blood (not recorded which). These receptors were taken from a woman aged 18-29 years with acute COVID-19.

V and J are TRBV28 and TRBJ1-2, with 7 nucleotides matching TRBD1. CDR1 is MDHEN, CDR2 SYDVKM, per germline. This CDR3 is 16 amino acids long. Losses at the gene ends were 3 bases for V and 2 bases for J; bases not matched to a gene: 9. Written as DNA, the CDR3 is TGTGCCAGCAGTTTTTCAGAGGGGGCTGAGAACTATGGCTACACCTTC. Amino acid sequence: CASSFSEGAENYGYTF.

The rearrangement joins TRBV11-2 to TRBJ2-7; 10 bases agree with TRBD1. The CDR3 length is 15 residues. V lost 1 base to trimming and J lost 5 bases; unmatched junction nucleotides: 5. Germline V gene sequence: CDR1 SGHAT, CDR2 FQNNGV. CDR3 coding DNA: TGTGCCAGCAGCTTAGGGGTGACAGGGGGCCACGAGCAGTACTTC. This encodes CASSLGVTGGHEQYF.

The chain joins TRBV5-1 to TRBJ2-7; maybe TRBD2 (5 bases). The CDR3 sequence is 14 residues long. Germline V lookup: CDR1 SGHRS, CDR2 YFSETQ. Trimming removed 0 bases from V and 6 bases from J, with 13 bases in between. The CDR3 spells CASSLGPDLGEQYF. The CDR3 DNA follows: TGCGCCAGCAGCTTGGGCCCGGACTTGGGCGAGCAGTACTTC.

V is TRBV7-7 and J is TRBJ2-1, with 10 bases identical to TRBD2. Germline V gene lookup returns CDR1 SSHAT and CDR2 FNYEAQ (reference sequence). V shed 5 bases, J shed 0 bases, and the junction held 10 bases outside the gene matches. The CDR3 loop spans 18 amino acids. The CDR3 region has the DNA TGTGCCAGCAGCCAAGGGACTAGCGTTAGGGGCTCCTACAATGAGCAGTTCTTC. Translation gives CASSQGTSVRGSYNEQFF.

This clone appeared once. CDR3 in DNA: TGTGCCAGCTCACCACCCGACCAAGAGACCCAGTACTTC. Amino acid sequence: CASSPPDQETQYF. V gene TRBV18 combines with J gene TRBJ2-5; D is undetermined. CDR1 is KGHSH and CDR2 is LQKENI in the germline V gene. The CDR3 is 13 residues long. V shed 0 bases and J shed 0 bases, with 2 bases lying between them. Full variable domain (outside the CDR3, taken from reference TRBV18 and TRBJ2-5): NAGVMQNPRHLVRRRGQEARLRCSPMKGHSHVYWYRQLPEEGLKFMVYLQKENIIDESGMPKERFSAEFPKEGPSILRIQQVVRGDSAAYFCASSPPDQETQYFGPGTRLLVL.

The chain combines TRBV19 with TRBJ2-2; D might be TRBD2 (6 bases). This CDR3 region has 13 residues. The germline V and J ends were trimmed by 6 bases and 7 bases, with 12 bases remaining between them. In germline, CDR1 is LNHDA, CDR2 SQIVND (reference sequence). The CDR3 region has the DNA TGTGCCAGTAGCATTGGGGGGATCGGGGAGCTGTTTTTT. Translation: CASSIGGIGELFF.

The chain is built from TRBV3-1 (or the pseudogene TRBV3-2) and TRBJ2-7, with D uncertain. Germline lookup yields CDR1 LGHDT and CDR2 YNNKEL (reference sequence). The CDR3 sequence is 13 residues long. Trimming pared 1 base from V and 3 bases from J, leaving 7 bases between. The DNA for the CDR3 is TGTGCCAGCAGCCAAGTACCCAGCTACGAGCAGTACTTC. This sequence encodes CASSQVPSYEQYF.

V is TRBV12-3 or TRBV12-4 and J is TRBJ1-1; D is undetermined. The CDR3 extends over 11 amino acids. Trimming pared 7 bases from V and 7 bases from J, leaving 10 bases between. CDR3 coding DNA: TGTGCCAGCAACCTTTACGGTGAAGCTTTCTTT. It translates to CASNLYGEAFF.

This sequence joins TRBV5-4 and TRBJ2-7; 10 positions match TRBD1. Per the germline V gene, CDR1 is SGHNT and CDR2 is YYREEE (reference sequence). The ends lost 4 bases at V and 5 bases at J; junction bases unmatched: 9. The CDR3 totals 15 residues. The CDR3 reads CASSNRDRGEHEQYF. The CDR3 DNA sequence: TGTGCCAGCAGCAACCGGGACAGGGGTGAACACGAGCAGTACTTC. The full variable domain, with the rest looked up from reference TRBV5-4 and TRBJ2-7, is ETGVTQSPTHLIKTRGQQVTLRCSSQSGHNTVSWYQQALGQGPQFIFQYYREEENGRGNFPPRFSGLQFPNYSSELNVNALELDDSALYLCASSNRDRGEHEQYFGPGTRLTVT.

This clone was observed many times. The V and J genes are TRBV5-6 and TRBJ2-7; TRBD1 is a possible D gene (6 bases). Trimming left V 0 bases short and J 3 bases short, with 10 bases between. The CDR3 spans 14 residues. Germline CDR1 reads SGHDT; CDR2 reads YYEEEE. In nucleotides, the CDR3 is TGTGCCAGCAGCTTGGTGGGGGCCGACTACGAGCAGTACTTC. This translates into CASSLVGADYEQYF. Supplemented by reference TRBV5-6 and TRBJ2-7, the full variable domain reads DAGVTQSPTHLIKTRGQQVTLRCSPKSGHDTVSWYQQALGQGPQFIFQYYEEEERQRGNFPDRFSGHQFPNYSSELNVNALLLGDSALYLCASSLVGADYEQYFGPGTRLTVT.

The rearrangement joins TRBV6-4 to TRBJ2-1; unclear D gene. Germline-derived CDR1 and CDR2 are MRHNA and SNTAGT. V was cut by 5 bases and J by 6 bases, with 8 bases left in between. CDR3 size: 12 residues. The CDR3 nucleotides are TGTGCCAGCAGTTCCGACACCAATGAGCAGTTCTTC. This gives the protein CASSSDTNEQFF.

V and J are TRBV28 and TRBJ1-2, with 7 bases identical to TRBD1. J lost 8 bases, V lost 5 bases, and 8 bases had no gene match. The CDR3 has 13 residues. Germline CDR1 reads MDHEN; CDR2 reads SYDVKM. DNA of the CDR3: TGTGCCAGCAGTCCGCGACAGGGTGACGGCTACACCTTC. The encoded protein is CASSPRQGDGYTF.

The chain uses TRBV5-6 and TRBJ1-6, with a tentative D call TRBD1 (6 bases). The CDR3 spans 13 residues. CDR1 and CDR2 from the germline V gene are SGHDT and YYEEEE. V lost 3 bases to trimming and J lost 7 bases, with 8 bases between them. In DNA, the CDR3 is TGTGCCAGCAGCTCCCAGGGGAATTCACCCCTCCACTTT. Translated, it gives CASSSQGNSPLHF.

The J gene is TRBJ2-2, the V gene TRBV18; 9 bases are a match to TRBD1. This CDR3 spans 16 amino acids. The germline V gene has CDR1 KGHSH and CDR2 LQKENI. J was trimmed by 2 bases and V by 0 bases; bases with no gene match: 1. CDR3 coding DNA: TGTGCCAGCTCACCACCGGACAGGGGAAACACCGGGGAGCTGTTTTTT. Translation gives CASSPPDRGNTGELFF. Full variable domain (rest looked up from reference TRBV18 and TRBJ2-2): NAGVMQNPRHLVRRRGQEARLRCSPMKGHSHVYWYRQLPEEGLKFMVYLQKENIIDESGMPKERFSAEFPKEGPSILRIQQVVRGDSAAYFCASSPPDRGNTGELFFGEGSRLTVL.

This chain links TRBV6-4 with TRBJ2-3, with D uncertain. The V gene lost 5 bases and the J gene lost 0 bases, with 6 bases spanning the gap. This CDR3 contains 13 residues. Per the germline V gene, CDR1 is MRHNA and CDR2 is SNTAGT. The CDR3 reads CASSTTSTDTQYF. For the CDR3, the DNA is TGTGCCAGCAGTACGACTAGCACAGATACGCAGTATTTT.

This clone was seen once. The chain couples TRBV12-3 or TRBV12-4 to TRBJ2-5, with D unresolved. Trimming removed 3 bases from V and 2 bases from J, with 7 bases in between. The CDR3 runs to 13 residues. The CDR3 here is CASSLVVQETQYF. CDR3 DNA: TGTGCCAGCAGTTTGGTAGTACAAGAGACCCAGTACTTC.

This clone was observed once. The rearrangement uses TRBV9 and TRBJ2-3; D might be TRBD2 (5 bases). Trimming shortened V by 2 bases and J by 2 bases, and 12 bases separated the two germline ends. The CDR3 has 15 residues. The germline V gene has CDR1 SGDLS and CDR2 YYNGEE. CDR3 residues: CASSVGSRITDTQYF. CDR3 coding DNA: TGTGCCAGCAGCGTGGGGAGTCGGATCACAGATACGCAGTATTTT.

This clone has a single count. V is TRBV5-1 and J is TRBJ2-3; D call uncertain. The CDR3 runs 15 residues. V lost 0 bases and J 1 base, leaving 9 bases between the germline ends. Germline assignment: CDR1 SGHRS and CDR2 YFSETQ. CDR3 region: CASSLAAGRTDTQYF. Written as DNA, the CDR3 is TGCGCCAGCAGCTTGGCCGCTGGGCGCACAGATACGCAGTATTTT.

The chain joins TRBV6-1 to TRBJ1-3, with TRBD1 as a possible D gene (6 bases). Germline loops: CDR1 MNHNS, CDR2 SASEGT. The CDR3 spans 16 residues. Trimming removed 2 bases from V and 6 bases from J, with 17 bases in between. CDR3: CASSESVWGGSNTIYF. CDR3 nucleotide sequence: TGTGCCAGCAGTGAAAGTGTCTGGGGGGGCTCAAACACCATATATTTT.